This TCR beta chain was sequenced in a study of shared clonotypes between healthy human individuals. Profiled with immunoSEQ multiplex PCR; TCRdb holds only in-frame clones, not every one. The profile shows around 2,000,000 clones, approximately 94% of them singletons. Germline-derived CDR1 and CDR2 are SGHNT and YYREEE (reference sequence). V lost 4 bases, J lost 4 bases, and 6 bases stayed unmatched. CDR3 length equals 14 residues. CD45RO-negative, CCR7-selected cells formed the naive CD8 fraction, which excluded terminally differentiated effector memory CD45RA+ cells. The sequencing input was naive CD8+ T cells sorted from blood. The J gene is TRBJ2-7, the V gene TRBV5-4; 9 nucleotides agree with TRBD1. The receptor was derived from a young man in good health. The CDR3 DNA follows: TGTGCCAGCAGCGCCGGGACAGGGTTTTACGAGCAGTACTTC. It encodes CASSAGTGFYEQYF.